This T cell receptor (beta chain) stems from a study of cytomegalovirus exposure and HLA in healthy donors. Primers included in the PCR were 60 Vbeta and 13 Jbeta primers. TCRdb's copy holds only in-frame clones and misses some; the assay was immunoSEQ multiplex PCR. This table holds about 150,000 clones, roughly four fifths found once. Trimming stripped 3 bases from V and 5 bases from J, with 13 bases between. The CDR3 extends over 14 amino acids. Germline loops: CDR1 KGHSH, CDR2 LQKENI. To note about this clone: Its cognate antigen is unknown.

Whole-study results and caveats: Per a later analysis, HLA-associated TCR beta chains showed more clonal expansion than other, equally common TCR beta chains. In a later analysis, a genetic analysis reported fewer productive-TCR N-insertions in an Asian-associated ancestry cluster than the cohort average. Analyses of presence/absence relied on an assumption of roughly uniform sequencing depth across donors. A later analysis showed TCR association rates differing by HLA locus, peaking at DRB1 and lowest at HLA-C.

Material for sequencing was PBMCs. The clonotype comes from a man in his late teens or twenties in good health and CMV-seronegative. The chain has TRBV18 and TRBJ2-5; a weak D match, TRBD2 (5 bases). CDR3 region: CASSPSSQRETQYF. CDR3 DNA: TGTGCCAGCTCACCCTCATCCCAGCGGGAGACCCAGTACTTC.